The rows below give T cell receptor beta chains drawn from one sample of a study of T cells in Graves' hyperthyroidism and ophthalmopathy. TCRdb re-called the multiplex PCR reads through MiXCR, storing one row per CDR3 protein. Of fewer than 800,000 distinct CDR3 sequences listed, roughly 15% are singletons. Input material: blood. The receptors stem from a man younger than 30 with Graves' hyperthyroidism. CDR3s include the opening cysteine and the closing phenylalanine or tryptophan. D genes are given only for firm matches. Rows give clone size only sometimes, using once, few, many, or a class for an expanded clone.

D gene	V gene	J gene	clone size	CDR3 protein	CDR3 DNA
.	TRBV7-2	TRBJ2-1	many	CASSLSLFSYNEQFF	TGTGCCAGCAGCTTATCTCTTTTCTCCTACAATGAGCAGTTCTTC
.	TRBV5-1	TRBJ2-5	few	CASSLGQGLETQYF	TGCGCCAGCAGCTTAGGGCAGGGATTAGAGACCCAGTACTTC
.	TRBV28	TRBJ2-7	.	CASSPNGGSSYEQYF	TGTGCCAGCAGTCCCAATGGGGGTTCCTCCTACGAGCAGTACTTC
.	TRBV19	TRBJ1-2	few	CASRGNYGYTF	TGTGCCAGTAGGGGGAACTATGGCTACACCTTC
TRBD2	TRBV20-1	TRBJ2-1	.	CSARGSSGTNEQFF	TGCAGTGCTAGAGGGTCTAGCGGGACCAATGAGCAGTTCTTC
.	TRBV7-9	TRBJ1-1	.	CASSSTGGSPEAFF	TGTGCCAGCAGCTCGACGGGGGGGTCCCCTGAAGCTTTCTTT
.	TRBV15	TRBJ2-7	few	CATSEAGADEQYF	TGTGCCACCTCCGAAGCAGGGGCAGACGAGCAGTACTTC
.	TRBV20-1	TRBJ2-1	many	CSARDSGRGISNEQFF	TGCAGTGCTAGAGATTCCGGCCGGGGGATATCCAATGAGCAGTTCTTC
.	TRBV11-2	TRBJ1-6	.	CASSRAGDSPLHF	TGTGCCAGCAGTCGGGCAGGGGATTCACCCCTCCACTTT
TRBD1	TRBV12-3/TRBV12-4	TRBJ1-2	few	CASSLAGTDNYGYTF	TGTGCCAGCAGTTTAGCGGGGACAGATAACTATGGCTACACCTTC
.	TRBV20-1	TRBJ2-1	many	CSARTDSYNEQFF	TGCAGTGCAAGGACAGACTCCTACAATGAGCAGTTCTTC
.	TRBV12-3/TRBV12-4	TRBJ2-5	.	CASSLGRRKTQYF	TGTGCCAGCAGTCTGGGACGGAGAAAGACCCAGTACTTC
TRBD2	TRBV4-3	TRBJ2-1	.	CASSQVIAGGLNNEQFF	TGCGCCAGCAGCCAAGTCATAGCGGGAGGGCTAAACAATGAGCAGTTCTTC
TRBD1	TRBV28	TRBJ1-1	many	CASTEDREPLNTEAFF	TGTGCCAGCACCGAAGACAGGGAGCCTTTGAACACTGAAGCTTTCTTT
TRBD1	TRBV6-2/TRBV6-3	TRBJ2-7	.	CASSYSWDRGYEQYF	TGTGCCAGCAGTTACTCCTGGGACAGGGGATACGAGCAGTACTTC
.	TRBV27	TRBJ1-4	.	CASSPGTNVGEKLFF	TGTGCCAGCAGTCCGGGGACTAACGTGGGTGAAAAACTGTTTTTT
.	TRBV20-1	TRBJ2-7	many	CSVVGIGQTSDEQYF	TGCAGTGTAGTGGGGATAGGACAGACTTCAGACGAGCAGTACTTC
TRBD1	TRBV6-1	TRBJ2-6	.	CASSDTGGGANVLTF	TGTGCCAGCAGTGACACAGGGGGTGGGGCCAACGTCCTGACTTTC
.	TRBV7-9	TRBJ2-7	few	CASSSLSTPFSSYEQYF	TGTGCCAGCAGCTCTTTATCGACACCCTTCAGCTCCTACGAGCAGTACTTC
.	TRBV7-9	TRBJ2-1	many	CASSLIQGAEQFF	TGTGCCAGCAGCTTGATACAGGGAGCTGAGCAGTTCTTC
TRBD2	TRBV20-1	TRBJ2-7	.	CSAWGGGSYEQYF	TGCAGTGCTTGGGGCGGGGGCTCCTACGAGCAGTACTTC
TRBD1	TRBV12-3/TRBV12-4	TRBJ2-3	many	CASSPGQTDTQYF	TGTGCCAGCAGTCCGGGACAGACGGATACGCAGTATTTT
TRBD2	TRBV20-1	TRBJ2-7	.	CSDSDLAGKGYEQYF	TGCAGTGATAGTGACCTAGCGGGAAAAGGGTACGAGCAGTACTTC
.	TRBV5-1	TRBJ2-3	few	CASSLAAGSTDTQYF	TGCGCCAGCAGCTTGGCAGCAGGAAGCACAGATACGCAGTATTTT
TRBD1	TRBV15	TRBJ1-4	.	CATSAPPGQGSTNEKLFF	TGTGCCACCAGCGCCCCTCCGGGACAGGGGTCTACTAATGAAAAACTGTTTTTT
.	TRBV6-2/TRBV6-3	TRBJ2-3	few	CASNRDSTDTQYF	TGTGCCAGCAACAGGGATAGCACAGATACGCAGTATTTT
.	TRBV24-1	TRBJ1-1	.	CATSDLNSRGNTEAFF	TGTGCCACCAGTGATTTGAACAGTAGGGGAAACACTGAAGCTTTCTTT
TRBD2	TRBV20-1	TRBJ2-1	few	CSARDRLAANNEQFF	TGCAGTGCTAGAGATCGGCTAGCGGCTAACAATGAGCAGTTCTTC
TRBD1	TRBV7-8	TRBJ2-7	few	CASSKRDRAEQYF	TGTGCCAGCAGCAAACGGGACAGGGCCGAGCAGTACTTC
.	TRBV12-3/TRBV12-4	TRBJ2-7	.	CASSTGQLTYEQYF	TGTGCCAGCAGTACCGGACAGCTAACCTACGAGCAGTACTTC
.	TRBV19	TRBJ2-1	.	CASSISAGNEQFF	TGTGCCAGTAGTATTTCGGCTGGCAATGAGCAGTTCTTC